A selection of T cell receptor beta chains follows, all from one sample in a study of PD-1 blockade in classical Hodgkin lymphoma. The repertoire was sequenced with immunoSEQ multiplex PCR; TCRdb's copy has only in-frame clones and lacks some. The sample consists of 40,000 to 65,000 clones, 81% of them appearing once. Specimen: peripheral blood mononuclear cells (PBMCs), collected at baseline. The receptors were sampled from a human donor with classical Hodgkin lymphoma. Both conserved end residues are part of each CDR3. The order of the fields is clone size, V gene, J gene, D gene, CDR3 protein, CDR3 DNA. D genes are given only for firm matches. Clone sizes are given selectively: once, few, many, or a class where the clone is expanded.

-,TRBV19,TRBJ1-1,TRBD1,CASRSDRGAEAFF,TGTGCCAGTAGATCGGACAGGGGTGCTGAAGCTTTCTTT
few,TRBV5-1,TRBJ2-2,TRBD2,CASSLGLASGELFF,TGCGCCAGCAGCTTGGGACTAGCTTCTGGGGAGCTGTTTTTT
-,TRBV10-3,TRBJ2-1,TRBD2,CAISEWSSGSHEQFF,TGTGCCATCAGTGAGTGGTCTAGCGGGAGTCATGAGCAGTTCTTC
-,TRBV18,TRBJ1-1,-,CASSPPSRRNTEAFF,TGTGCCAGCTCCCCGCCGAGCAGAAGGAACACTGAAGCTTTCTTT
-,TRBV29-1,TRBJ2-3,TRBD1,CSVDWTGNTDTQYF,TGCAGCGTTGACTGGACAGGGAACACAGATACGCAGTATTTT
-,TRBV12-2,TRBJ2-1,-,CASRLSRTSLAGQGMDEQFF,TGTGCAAGTCGCTTATCCCGAACCTCACTAGCGGGGCAAGGTATGGATGAGCAGTTCTTC
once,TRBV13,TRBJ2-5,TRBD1,CASSSRQGAETQYF,TGTGCCAGCAGCTCCCGACAGGGGGCGGAGACCCAGTACTTC
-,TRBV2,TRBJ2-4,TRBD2,CASSEPRTPSGSTKNIQYF,TGTGCCAGCAGTGAACCACGAACCCCTAGCGGGAGCACCAAAAACATTCAGTACTTC
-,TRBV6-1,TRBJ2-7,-,CASSEYDSPYEQYF,TGTGCCAGCAGTGAATATGACAGCCCCTACGAGCAGTACTTC
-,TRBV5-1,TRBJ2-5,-,CASRREQETQYF,TGCGCCAGCAGGAGGGAGCAAGAGACCCAGTACTTC
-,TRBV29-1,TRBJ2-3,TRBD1,CSVEGGHGTGPDTQYF,TGCAGCGTTGAAGGGGGACACGGGACAGGGCCAGATACGCAGTATTTT
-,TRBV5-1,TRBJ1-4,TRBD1,CASSSGQPNEKLFF,TGCGCCAGCAGCTCGGGACAGCCGAATGAAAAACTGTTTTTT
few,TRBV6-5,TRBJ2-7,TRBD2,CASSYSVAGTYEQYF,TGTGCCAGCAGTTACAGCGTAGCGGGGACCTACGAGCAGTACTTC
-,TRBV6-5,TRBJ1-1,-,CASSYQTKNTEAFF,TGTGCCAGCAGTTACCAGACAAAGAACACTGAAGCTTTCTTT
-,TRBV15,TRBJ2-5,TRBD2,CATSRVREGPETQYF,TGTGCCACCAGCAGAGTGCGGGAGGGCCCGGAGACCCAGTACTTC
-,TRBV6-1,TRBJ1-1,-,CAGKGLSSTEAFF,TGTGCTGGTAAAGGATTGTCGAGCACTGAAGCTTTCTTT
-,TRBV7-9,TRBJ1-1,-,CASSFPTEAFF,TGTGCCAGCAGCTTTCCAACTGAAGCTTTCTTT
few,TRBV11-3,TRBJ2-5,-,CASSGRGRTGRETQYF,TGTGCCAGCAGCGGTCGTGGCAGAACGGGGCGGGAGACCCAGTACTTC
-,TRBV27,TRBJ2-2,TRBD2,CASSFTGLAATNTGELFF,TGTGCCAGCAGTTTCACGGGACTAGCAGCCACGAACACCGGGGAGCTGTTTTTT
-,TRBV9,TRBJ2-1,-,CASSVDLRPNEQFF,TGTGCCAGCAGCGTAGACCTACGGCCAAATGAGCAGTTCTTC
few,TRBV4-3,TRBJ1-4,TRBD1,CASSQDQGAREKLFF,TGCGCCAGCAGCCAGGATCAGGGGGCGCGAGAAAAACTGTTTTTT
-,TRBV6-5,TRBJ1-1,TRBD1,CASSRPGGPGPRAFF,TGTGCCAGCAGTCGACCAGGGGGCCCTGGTCCACGGGCTTTCTTT
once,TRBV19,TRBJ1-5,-,CASSAGGGTLNQPQHF,TGTGCCAGTAGTGCGGGGGGTGGGACATTAAACCAGCCCCAGCATTTT
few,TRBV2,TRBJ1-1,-,CASSQEGSTEAFF,TGTGCCAGCAGTCAGGAGGGGTCTACTGAAGCTTTCTTT
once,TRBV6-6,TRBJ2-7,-,CASRADLASFYEQYF,TGTGCCAGCAGGGCAGATCTAGCGAGTTTCTACGAGCAGTACTTC
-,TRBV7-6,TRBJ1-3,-,CASSLQGGSGNTIYF,TGTGCCAGCAGCTTACAGGGCGGCTCTGGAAACACCATATATTTT
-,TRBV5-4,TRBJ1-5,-,CASSFGQSYQPQHF,TGTGCCAGCAGCTTCGGACAGAGCTATCAGCCCCAGCATTTT
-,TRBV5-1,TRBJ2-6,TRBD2,CASSLAAGGSGANVLTF,TGCGCCAGCAGCTTGGCAGCGGGAGGGTCTGGGGCCAACGTCCTGACTTTC
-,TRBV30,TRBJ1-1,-,CAWSKGQGVYTEAFF,TGTGCCTGGTCCAAAGGTCAGGGCGTCTACACTGAAGCTTTCTTT
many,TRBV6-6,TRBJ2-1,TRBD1,CASSGQGAGEQFF,TGTGCCAGCAGTGGACAGGGGGCGGGTGAGCAGTTCTTC
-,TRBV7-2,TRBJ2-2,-,CASSLVVKNTGELFF,TGTGCCAGCAGCTTAGTAGTTAAGAACACCGGGGAGCTGTTTTTT
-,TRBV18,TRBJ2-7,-,CASSPNRVSDEQYF,TGTGCCAGCTCACCAAACAGGGTCAGTGACGAGCAGTACTTC
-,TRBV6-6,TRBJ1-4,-,CASRNPSTNEKLFF,TGTGCCAGTCGGAATCCTTCAACTAATGAAAAACTGTTTTTT
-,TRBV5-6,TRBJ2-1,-,CASSLEGLREQFF,TGTGCCAGCAGCTTGGAAGGGTTAAGGGAGCAGTTCTTC
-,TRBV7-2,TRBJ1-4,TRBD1,CASSPGQGSEKLFF,TGTGCCAGCAGCCCGGGACAGGGGAGTGAAAAACTGTTTTTT
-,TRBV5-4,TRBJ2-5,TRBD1,CASSLTQGARIETQYF,TGTGCCAGCAGCTTGACACAGGGGGCGCGAATAGAGACCCAGTACTTC
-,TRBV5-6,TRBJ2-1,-,CASSPLGTYNEQFF,TGTGCCAGCAGCCCGCTCGGCACCTACAATGAGCAGTTCTTC
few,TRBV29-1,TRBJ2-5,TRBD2,CSVAGTSGQETQYF,TGCAGCGTCGCCGGGACTAGCGGACAAGAGACCCAGTACTTC
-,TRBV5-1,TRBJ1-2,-,CASSFRHPDSGYTF,TGCGCCAGCAGCTTCAGACACCCAGATAGTGGCTACACCTTC
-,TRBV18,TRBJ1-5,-,CASSPAEDQPQHF,TGTGCCAGCTCACCGGCCGAGGACCAGCCCCAGCATTTT
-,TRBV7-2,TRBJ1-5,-,CASSLDRGNQPQHF,TGTGCCAGCAGCTTAGACAGGGGCAATCAGCCCCAGCATTTT
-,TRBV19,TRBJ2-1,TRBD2,CASSITPTSGGMNEQFF,TGTGCCAGTAGTATAACCCCGACTAGCGGGGGGATGAATGAGCAGTTCTTC
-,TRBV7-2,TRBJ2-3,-,CASSRDYFSTDTQYF,TGTGCCAGCAGCCGAGATTACTTCAGCACAGATACGCAGTATTTT
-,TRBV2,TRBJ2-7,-,CASSPQARSSYEQYF,TGTGCCAGCAGTCCTCAGGCTCGGAGCTCCTACGAGCAGTACTTC
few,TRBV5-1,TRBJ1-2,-,CASSRTADGYTF,TGCGCCAGCAGCCGGACCGCTGATGGCTACACCTTC
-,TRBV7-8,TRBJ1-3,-,CASTSAGVHLQHSGNTIYF,TGTGCCAGCACCTCCGCGGGGGTCCACCTACAACACTCTGGAAACACCATATATTTT
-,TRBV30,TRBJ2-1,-,CAWSVRSSYNEQFF,TGTGCCTGGAGTGTCCGGTCATCCTACAATGAGCAGTTCTTC
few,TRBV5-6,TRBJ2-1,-,CASSLQAALNEQFF,TGTGCCAGCAGCTTGCAAGCGGCGCTGAATGAGCAGTTCTTC
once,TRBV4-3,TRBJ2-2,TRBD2,CASSQRRLAGMTGELFF,TGCGCCAGCAGCCAAAGAAGACTAGCGGGAATGACCGGGGAGCTGTTTTTT
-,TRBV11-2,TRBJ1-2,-,CASSLGGASYTF,TGTGCCAGCAGCTTAGGGGGGGCCTCCTACACCTTC
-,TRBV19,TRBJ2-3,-,CASSSRERRDTDTQYF,TGTGCCAGTAGTAGCCGAGAGCGCCGTGACACAGATACGCAGTATTTT
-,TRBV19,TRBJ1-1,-,CGRQGGKVRTEAFF,TGTGGAAGGCAGGGAGGGAAGGTGAGGACTGAAGCTTTCTTT
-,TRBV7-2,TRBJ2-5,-,CASSPSRAETQYF,TGTGCCAGCAGCCCGAGTCGGGCAGAGACCCAGTACTTC
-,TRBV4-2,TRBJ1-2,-,CASSQVVGTKNYGYTF,TGTGCCAGCAGCCAAGTGGTTGGGACAAAGAACTATGGCTACACCTTC
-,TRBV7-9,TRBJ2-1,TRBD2,CASSFPGLAIYNEQFF,TGTGCCAGCAGCTTTCCGGGACTAGCGATCTACAATGAGCAGTTCTTC
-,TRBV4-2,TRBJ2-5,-,CASSQPVGRQRQETQYF,TGTGCCAGCAGCCAACCAGTCGGGAGACAGCGACAAGAGACCCAGTACTTC
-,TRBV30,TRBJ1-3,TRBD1,CAWEGQGSPIYF,TGTGCCTGGGAAGGACAGGGTTCCCCCATATATTTT
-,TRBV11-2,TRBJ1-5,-,CASSLGGQMRQPQHF,TGTGCCAGCAGCTTAGGAGGACAAATGAGGCAGCCCCAGCATTTT
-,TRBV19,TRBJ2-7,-,CASSLGNHPGEQYF,TGTGCCAGTAGTCTGGGGAACCACCCCGGGGAGCAGTACTTC